A selection of T cell receptor beta chains follows, all from one sample in a study of blood T cell repertoires in COVID-19. Only in-frame clones appear in the TCRdb table, and some are missing; sequencing was by immunoSEQ multiplex PCR. The table lists roughly 200,000 clones, approximately 85% of them singletons. The sample taken for sequencing was PBMCs or T cells enriched from blood (not recorded which). The receptor set was obtained from a man aged 35 to 55 who had recovered from COVID-19. Both conserved end residues are part of each CDR3. A D gene is named only where the DNA matches it firmly. Rows may omit the clone size; those that give it use once, few, many or a size class.

j_call,clone_size,v_call,d_call,cdr3_nt,cdr3_aa
TRBJ2-1,NA,TRBV9,TRBD1,TGTGCCAGCAGCGCCTGGGACAGGGGAGACAATGAGCAGTTCTTC,CASSAWDRGDNEQFF
TRBJ1-1,NA,TRBV5-1,NA,TGCGCCAGCAGCTTCAGCCCGGGAGGTGGAACTGAAGCTTTCTTT,CASSFSPGGGTEAFF
TRBJ2-7,NA,TRBV5-1,NA,TGCGCCAGCGGGGGCCCTGAGGGCTACGAGCAGTACTTC,CASGGPEGYEQYF
TRBJ1-6,NA,TRBV19,NA,TGTGCCAGTAGTCTGGGACAAGGGGCCAATAATTCACCCCTCCACTTT,CASSLGQGANNSPLHF
TRBJ1-2,once,TRBV9,TRBD1,TGTGCCAGCAGCGTATCAACAGGGGAATATGGCTACACCTTC,CASSVSTGEYGYTF
TRBJ2-7,NA,TRBV19,NA,TGTGCCAGTAGTCAACAAGGACAGTCCTACGAGCAGTACTTC,CASSQQGQSYEQYF
TRBJ2-3,NA,TRBV9,TRBD2,TGTGCCAGCAGCCCGGGAGGGACTAGCTCCACAGATACGCAGTATTTT,CASSPGGTSSTDTQYF
TRBJ2-3,NA,TRBV9,NA,TGTGCCAGCAGCGTAGCCGGAGATACGCAGTATTTT,CASSVAGDTQYF
TRBJ2-3,NA,TRBV29-1,NA,TGCAGCGTTGAATATCAGGCCTGGCAGGAAGATACGCAGTATTTT,CSVEYQAWQEDTQYF
TRBJ1-2,NA,TRBV28,NA,TGTGCCAGCAGTTTACCAGGACGGGAACTTTATGGCTACACCTTC,CASSLPGRELYGYTF
TRBJ2-1,NA,TRBV2,TRBD2,TGTGCCAGCAGTGATTACATTGGACTAGCGTACAATGAGCAGTTCTTC,CASSDYIGLAYNEQFF
TRBJ2-1,NA,TRBV27,NA,TGTGCCAGCAGTTTAGATGGAGCCATGAGCTCCTACAATGAGCAGTTCTTC,CASSLDGAMSSYNEQFF
TRBJ2-4,NA,TRBV11-3,TRBD1,TGTGCCAGCAGCCATTCCCGGACAGGCAAAAACATTCAGTACTTC,CASSHSRTGKNIQYF
TRBJ1-1,once,TRBV24-1,NA,TGTGCCACAACCGATCCTGGGGGGTGGGGGTGGAACACTGAAGCTTTCTTT,CATTDPGGWGWNTEAFF
TRBJ1-5,NA,TRBV7-2,NA,TGTGCCAGCAGCTTAGATCCGGGGGGCAATCAGCCCCAGCATTTT,CASSLDPGGNQPQHF
TRBJ1-2,NA,TRBV14,NA,TGTGCCAGCAGCCAAGCACAGCGGTATGGCTACACCTTC,CASSQAQRYGYTF
TRBJ2-1,NA,TRBV27,TRBD1,TGTGCCAGCAGCTATCCCGGACAGGGGGCCAATGAGCAGTTCTTC,CASSYPGQGANEQFF
TRBJ2-5,NA,TRBV29-1,TRBD1,TGCAGCGTTGAATGGGACAGGGGGCGCTCGGAGACCCAGTACTTC,CSVEWDRGRSETQYF
TRBJ2-2,NA,TRBV18,NA,TGTGCCAGCTCACCATTTGGTAACCCCAGGGAACCCGGGGAGCTGTTTTTT,CASSPFGNPREPGELFF
TRBJ1-4,NA,TRBV19,NA,TGTGCCAGTAGTATAGTGGGGAGAAACGGGATGGCAACTAATGAAAAACTGTTTTTT,CASSIVGRNGMATNEKLFF
TRBJ2-4,once,TRBV5-1,TRBD1,TGCGCCAGCAGCTTACCGGGACAGGGGGACATTCAGTACTTC,CASSLPGQGDIQYF
TRBJ1-2,NA,TRBV19,NA,TGTGCCAGTAGTCCCCTTGCATCTGTGGGGGCGCTTTATGGCTACACCTTC,CASSPLASVGALYGYTF
TRBJ2-7,NA,TRBV6-6,NA,TGTGCCAGCAGTACTTTGACAGGAGCCTACGAGCAGTACTTC,CASSTLTGAYEQYF
TRBJ1-4,NA,TRBV30,NA,TGTGCCTGGAGTGTACTTGGGAGATCAGAGGAAAAACTGTTTTTT,CAWSVLGRSEEKLFF
TRBJ1-1,NA,TRBV6-4,TRBD1,TGTGCCAGCAGTGACGAGGGACAGGGGGCGAACACTGAAGCTTTCTTT,CASSDEGQGANTEAFF
TRBJ2-7,NA,TRBV11-2,NA,TGTGCCAGCAGCTTGGGCCTCTACGAGCAGTACTTC,CASSLGLYEQYF
TRBJ1-5,once,TRBV11-2,TRBD1,TGTGCCAGCAGCTCCGGGACAGGGTATCGAAGCAATCAGCCCCAGCATTTT,CASSSGTGYRSNQPQHF
TRBJ2-5,NA,TRBV6-5,TRBD1,TGTGCCAGCAGTTACTCGACAGGGACGCAGACCCAGTACTTC,CASSYSTGTQTQYF
TRBJ1-2,NA,TRBV4-2,NA,TGTGCCAGCAGCCAAGACAGGGGAAGTGGTGGCTACACCTTC,CASSQDRGSGGYTF
TRBJ1-1,NA,TRBV6-5,NA,TGTGCCAGCAGTTACTCGGCGCCCAGGGACACTGAAGCTTTCTTT,CASSYSAPRDTEAFF
TRBJ2-7,few,TRBV7-2,TRBD1,TGTGCCAGCAGCCGGGACAGTCGCGAGCAGTACTTC,CASSRDSREQYF
TRBJ2-5,NA,TRBV29-1,TRBD2,TGCAGCGCCCGGGGGGGGCTCGGGACCCAGTACTTC,CSARGGLGTQYF
TRBJ1-6,NA,TRBV18,NA,TGTGCCAGCTCACCAGAGCCGGATTCACCCCTCCACTTT,CASSPEPDSPLHF
TRBJ2-3,NA,TRBV2,TRBD2,TGTGCCAGCACTAAGGTAGCGGGAACGACAGATACGCAGTATTTT,CASTKVAGTTDTQYF
TRBJ2-1,NA,TRBV7-9,NA,TGTGCCAGCAGTCCCGACGGGAATGAGCAGTTCTTC,CASSPDGNEQFF